Listed below are T cell receptor beta chains from one sample, sequenced in a study of shared clonotypes between healthy human individuals. Repertoires were generated with immunoSEQ multiplex PCR, while TCRdb's copy carries only in-frame clones and drops some. The sample records 2 million to 3 million clones, roughly 93% being singletons. Sequenced sample: naive CD4+ T cells from PBMCs. The source of these receptors is a man younger than 35 in good health. Some clones in this sample may be carry-over from other donors' samples. CDR3s include the opening cysteine and the closing phenylalanine or tryptophan.

cdr3_length: 14; v_call: TRBV28; cdr3_aa: CASSLGSLYTEAFF
cdr3_length: 14; v_call: TRBV7-2; cdr3_aa: CASSLNGRNQPQHF
cdr3_length: 18; v_call: TRBV4-1; cdr3_aa: CASSQDRGGSGMNEKLFF
cdr3_length: 14; v_call: TRBV30; cdr3_aa: CAWSVPSGTETQYF
cdr3_length: 13; v_call: TRBV6-5; cdr3_aa: CASSPLRFGGYTF
cdr3_length: 15; v_call: TRBV19; cdr3_aa: CASSRTAASTDTQYF
cdr3_length: 16; v_call: TRBV7-3; cdr3_aa: CASSLTSRTPLHEQFF
cdr3_length: 14; v_call: TRBV5-1; cdr3_aa: CASSTRTGSYEQYF
cdr3_length: 14; v_call: TRBV7-8; cdr3_aa: CASSLEVRYNEQFF
cdr3_length: 16; v_call: TRBV27; cdr3_aa: CASSGRQGPSTDTQYF
cdr3_length: 17; v_call: TRBV7-3; cdr3_aa: CASSRGPRGGGQETQYF
cdr3_length: 14; v_call: TRBV9; cdr3_aa: CASSGRDNLYEQYF
cdr3_length: 16; v_call: TRBV7-3; cdr3_aa: CASSLIGTRSYNEQFF
cdr3_length: 11; v_call: TRBV7-9; cdr3_aa: CASSLAGERTF
cdr3_length: 13; v_call: TRBV5-4; cdr3_aa: CASSQLAGGEQYF
cdr3_length: 13; v_call: TRBV19; cdr3_aa: CASSIGRGAEAFF
cdr3_length: 13; v_call: TRBV6-6; cdr3_aa: CASSRQGNTEAFF
cdr3_length: 18; v_call: TRBV11-2; cdr3_aa: CASSFPQRTGTYQETQYF
cdr3_length: 16; v_call: TRBV7-9; cdr3_aa: CASSLLEGFLGNEQFF
cdr3_length: 14; v_call: TRBV27; cdr3_aa: CASSSQGSNQPQHF
cdr3_length: 13; v_call: TRBV11-2; cdr3_aa: CASSLDRIYEQYF
cdr3_length: 15; v_call: TRBV28; cdr3_aa: CASSDIGGGSTEAFF
cdr3_length: 16; v_call: TRBV5-1; cdr3_aa: CASSSPEGPGKYEQYF
cdr3_length: 13; v_call: TRBV6-4; cdr3_aa: CASSDGTGYGYTF
cdr3_length: 16; v_call: TRBV5-1; cdr3_aa: CASSSGQALAKNIQYF
cdr3_length: 14; v_call: TRBV4-1; cdr3_aa: CASSQNRDGRSLFF
cdr3_length: 13; v_call: TRBV18; cdr3_aa: CASSPRQNYGYTF
cdr3_length: 15; v_call: TRBV6-6; cdr3_aa: CASSYSAVSSYEQYF
cdr3_length: 17; v_call: TRBV27; cdr3_aa: CASRLMTGGADNEKLFF
cdr3_length: 13; v_call: TRBV6-5; cdr3_aa: CASRRQAWETQYF
cdr3_length: 13; v_call: TRBV28; cdr3_aa: CASSSLSSQPQHF
cdr3_length: 15; v_call: TRBV9; cdr3_aa: CASSVWTGPYNEQFF
cdr3_length: 16; v_call: TRBV5-1; cdr3_aa: CASSLGGGLAKNIQYF
cdr3_length: 14; v_call: TRBV11-2; cdr3_aa: CASSGDRNNYGYTF
cdr3_length: 12; v_call: TRBV6-4; cdr3_aa: CASSDSGSIQYF
cdr3_length: 15; v_call: TRBV5-4; cdr3_aa: CASRTSGASSDTQYF
cdr3_length: 13; v_call: TRBV30; cdr3_aa: CAWKKGRGQPQHF
cdr3_length: 18; v_call: TRBV15; cdr3_aa: CATSRGGAFRAVTDTQYF
cdr3_length: 14; v_call: TRBV28; cdr3_aa: CASSYDLGTDTQYF
cdr3_length: 11; v_call: TRBV20-1; cdr3_aa: CSAKPYTEAFF
cdr3_length: 14; v_call: TRBV7-3; cdr3_aa: CASSFVGGGGEQFF
cdr3_length: 14; v_call: TRBV7-9; cdr3_aa: CASSSTGDYQPQHF
cdr3_length: 16; v_call: TRBV13; cdr3_aa: CASSLGEGAPSYEQYF
cdr3_length: 15; v_call: TRBV7-2; cdr3_aa: CASSPSGSGAYEQYF
cdr3_length: 13; v_call: TRBV7-9; cdr3_aa: CASSLLGNTEAFF
cdr3_length: 15; v_call: TRBV7-9; cdr3_aa: CASSRWDRGHTEAFF
cdr3_length: 16; v_call: TRBV18; cdr3_aa: CASSQTSGGGYNEQFF
cdr3_length: 15; v_call: TRBV5-1; cdr3_aa: CASSLGVAQNYGYTF
cdr3_length: 14; v_call: TRBV4-1; cdr3_aa: CASSFGMAPDTQYF
cdr3_length: 13; v_call: TRBV7-2; cdr3_aa: CASSLVRRYEQYF
cdr3_length: 13; v_call: TRBV29-1; cdr3_aa: CSVGQRLNTEAFF
cdr3_length: 17; v_call: TRBV7-3; cdr3_aa: CASSLVAGGAITDTQYF
cdr3_length: 13; v_call: TRBV29-1; cdr3_aa: CSVTGNSNQPQHF
cdr3_length: 17; v_call: TRBV15; cdr3_aa: CATSRDLGGREVGEQFF
cdr3_length: 15; v_call: TRBV18; cdr3_aa: CASSLLDRGLGEQYF
cdr3_length: 9; v_call: TRBV29-1; cdr3_aa: CSVNEPQHF
cdr3_length: 14; v_call: TRBV7-9; cdr3_aa: CASSWTAAEVTQYF
cdr3_length: 16; v_call: TRBV11-1; cdr3_aa: CASSSLGRPDTDTQYF
cdr3_length: 15; v_call: TRBV19; cdr3_aa: CASSIRGDSSYEQYF